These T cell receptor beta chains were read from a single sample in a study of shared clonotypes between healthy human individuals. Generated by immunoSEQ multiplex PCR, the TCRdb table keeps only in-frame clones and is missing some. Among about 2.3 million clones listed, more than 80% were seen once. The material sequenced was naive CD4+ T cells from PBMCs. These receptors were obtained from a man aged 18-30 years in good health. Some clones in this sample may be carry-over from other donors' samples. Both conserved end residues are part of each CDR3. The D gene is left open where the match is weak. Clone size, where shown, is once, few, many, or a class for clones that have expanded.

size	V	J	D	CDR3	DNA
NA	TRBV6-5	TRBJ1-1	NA	CASSYNRGPNTEAFF	TGTGCCAGCAGTTACAATCGGGGGCCGAACACTGAAGCTTTCTTT
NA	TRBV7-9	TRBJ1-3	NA	CASSLTYGGDTGNTIYF	TGTGCCAGCAGCTTAACCTACGGCGGGGATACTGGAAACACCATATATTTT
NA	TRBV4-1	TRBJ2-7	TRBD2	CASSRTSGSGNEQYF	TGCGCCAGCAGCCGGACTAGCGGGTCTGGGAACGAGCAGTACTTC
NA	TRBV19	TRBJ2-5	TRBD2	CASSIDLSRAGARGETQYF	TGTGCCAGTAGTATAGATCTTTCAAGGGCGGGAGCACGAGGGGAGACCCAGTACTTC
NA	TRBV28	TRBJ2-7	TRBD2	CASSGTSGGLPYEQYF	TGTGCCAGTTCCGGGACTAGCGGGGGTTTACCCTACGAGCAGTACTTC
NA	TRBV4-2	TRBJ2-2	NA	CASSRVRRLATDTGELFF	TGTGCCAGCAGCCGTGTTAGAAGGCTAGCCACTGACACCGGGGAGCTGTTTTTT
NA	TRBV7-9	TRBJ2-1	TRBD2	CASSLLAVNEQFF	TGTGCCAGCAGCTTACTAGCGGTCAATGAGCAGTTCTTC
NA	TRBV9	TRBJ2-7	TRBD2	CASSESSGRAHEQYF	TGTGCCAGCAGCGAGAGTAGCGGGAGGGCCCACGAGCAGTACTTC
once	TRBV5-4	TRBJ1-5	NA	CASSLAGSNQPQHF	TGTGCCAGCAGCTTGGCCGGGTCCAATCAGCCCCAGCATTTT
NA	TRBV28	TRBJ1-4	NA	CASSPDKNEKLFF	TGTGCCAGCAGTCCGGATAAAAATGAAAAACTGTTTTTT
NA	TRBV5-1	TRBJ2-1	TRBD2	CASSMEASGSKFF	TGCGCCAGCAGCATGGAGGCTAGCGGGAGTAAGTTCTTC
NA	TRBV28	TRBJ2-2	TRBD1	CASSQTRTGGNTGELFF	TGTGCCAGCAGCCAAACTAGGACAGGGGGGAACACCGGGGAGCTGTTTTTT
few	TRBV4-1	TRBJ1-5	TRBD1	CASSPGTGYNQPQHF	TGCGCCAGCAGCCCCGGGACAGGGTATAATCAGCCCCAGCATTTT
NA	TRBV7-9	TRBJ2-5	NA	CASSFSGIRETQYF	TGTGCCAGCAGCTTCTCCGGGATTCGAGAGACCCAGTACTTC
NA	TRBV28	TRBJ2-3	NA	CASNPGGLGTDTQYF	TGTGCCAGCAACCCTGGGGGGCTAGGCACAGATACGCAGTATTTT
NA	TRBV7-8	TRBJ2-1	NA	CASSLANGGSYNEQFF	TGTGCCAGCAGCTTAGCCAACGGAGGCTCCTACAATGAGCAGTTCTTC
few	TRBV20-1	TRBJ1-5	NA	CSARRGQPQHF	TGCAGTGCCCGAAGGGGTCAGCCCCAGCATTTT
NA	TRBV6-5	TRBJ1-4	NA	CASSYSATNEKLFF	TGTGCCAGCAGTTACAGTGCAACTAATGAAAAACTGTTTTTT
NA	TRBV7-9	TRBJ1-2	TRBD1	CASSLVGTGGYGYTF	TGTGCCAGCAGCTTAGTGGGGACAGGGGGCTATGGCTACACCTTC
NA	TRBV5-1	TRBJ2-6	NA	CASSPTGSSGANVLTF	TGCGCCAGCAGCCCGACAGGTTCCTCTGGGGCCAACGTCCTGACTTTC
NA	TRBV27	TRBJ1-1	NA	CASSYRNTEAFF	TGTGCCAGCAGTTACAGAAACACTGAAGCTTTCTTT
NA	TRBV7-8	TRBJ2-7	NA	CASSLGRQGYEQYF	TGTGCCAGCAGCTTAGGGCGGCAGGGTTACGAGCAGTACTTC
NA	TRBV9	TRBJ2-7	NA	CASSGGDEQYF	TGTGCCAGCAGCGGAGGGGACGAGCAGTACTTC
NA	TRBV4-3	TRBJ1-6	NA	CASSQDQGTSPLHF	TGCGCCAGCAGCCAAGACCAGGGAACTTCACCCCTCCACTTT
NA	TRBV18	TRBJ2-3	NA	CASSPSFFGRQDTQYF	TGTGCCAGCTCACCTAGTTTTTTCGGGCGCCAAGATACGCAGTATTTT
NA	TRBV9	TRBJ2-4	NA	CASSVAPGTSAGNIQYF	TGTGCCAGCAGCGTGGCCCCCGGGACTTCGGCGGGAAACATTCAGTACTTC
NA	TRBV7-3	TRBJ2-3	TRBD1	CASSPDGTATDTQYF	TGTGCCAGCAGCCCCGACGGGACAGCCACAGATACGCAGTATTTT